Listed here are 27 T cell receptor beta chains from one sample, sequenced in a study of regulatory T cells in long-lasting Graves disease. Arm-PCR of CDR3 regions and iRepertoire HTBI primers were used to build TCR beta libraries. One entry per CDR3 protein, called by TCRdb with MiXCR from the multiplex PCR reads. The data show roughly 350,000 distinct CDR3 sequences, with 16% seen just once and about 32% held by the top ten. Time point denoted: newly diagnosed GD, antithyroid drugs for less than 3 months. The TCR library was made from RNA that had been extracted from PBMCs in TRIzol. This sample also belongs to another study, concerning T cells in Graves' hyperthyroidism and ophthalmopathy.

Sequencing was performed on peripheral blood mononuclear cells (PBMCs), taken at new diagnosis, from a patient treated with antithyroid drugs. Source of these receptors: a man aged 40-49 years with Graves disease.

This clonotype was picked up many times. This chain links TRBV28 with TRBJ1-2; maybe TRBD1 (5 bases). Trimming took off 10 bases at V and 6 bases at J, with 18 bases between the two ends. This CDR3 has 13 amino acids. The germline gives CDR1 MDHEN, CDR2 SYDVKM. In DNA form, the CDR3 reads TGTGCCACCCGAGACGTGGGGCTAGATGGCTACACCTTC. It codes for CATRDVGLDGYTF.

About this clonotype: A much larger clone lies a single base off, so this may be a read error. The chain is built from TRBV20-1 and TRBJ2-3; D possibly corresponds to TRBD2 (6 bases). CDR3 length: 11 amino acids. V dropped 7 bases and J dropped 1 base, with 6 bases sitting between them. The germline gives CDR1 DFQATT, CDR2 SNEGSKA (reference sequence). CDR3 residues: CSGRGTDTQYF. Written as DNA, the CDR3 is TGCAGTGGGAGGGGCACAGATACGCAGTATTTT.

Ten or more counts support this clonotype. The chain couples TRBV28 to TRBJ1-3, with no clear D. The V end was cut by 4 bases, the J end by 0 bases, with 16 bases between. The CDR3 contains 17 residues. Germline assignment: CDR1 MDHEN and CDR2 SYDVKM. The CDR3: CASSSLFLSPSGNTIYF. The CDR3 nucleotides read TGTGCCAGCAGTTCCCTGTTTCTCTCCCCCTCTGGAAACACCATATATTTT.

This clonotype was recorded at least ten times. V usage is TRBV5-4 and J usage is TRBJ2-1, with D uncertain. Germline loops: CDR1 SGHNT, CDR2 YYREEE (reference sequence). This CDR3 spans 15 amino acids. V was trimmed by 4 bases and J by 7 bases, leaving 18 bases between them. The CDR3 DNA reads TGTGCCAGCAGCCCTAAGTTAGGTACACAGAATGAGCAGTTCTTC. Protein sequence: CASSPKLGTQNEQFF.

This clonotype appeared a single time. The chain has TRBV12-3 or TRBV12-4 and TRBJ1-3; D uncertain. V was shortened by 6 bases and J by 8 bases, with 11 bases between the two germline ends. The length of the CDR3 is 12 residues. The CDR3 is CASSRTRYTIYF. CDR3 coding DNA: TGTGCCAGCAGCCGAACGCGGTACACCATATATTTT.

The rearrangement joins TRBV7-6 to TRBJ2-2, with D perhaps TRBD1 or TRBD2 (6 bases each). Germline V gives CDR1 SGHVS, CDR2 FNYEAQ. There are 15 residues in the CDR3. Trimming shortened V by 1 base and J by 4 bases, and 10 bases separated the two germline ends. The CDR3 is CASSLGGAITGELFF. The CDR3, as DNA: TGTGCCAGCAGCTTAGGGGGGGCGATCACCGGGGAGCTGTTTTTT. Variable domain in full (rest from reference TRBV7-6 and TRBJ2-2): GAGVSQSPRYKVTKRGQDVALRCDPISGHVSLYWYRQALGQGPEFLTYFNYEAQQDKSGLPNDRFSAERPEGSISTLTIQRTEQRDSAMYRCASSLGGAITGELFFGEGSRLTVL.

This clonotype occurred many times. The CDR3 nucleotides are TGTGCCAGCAGCTCGGGAGGCTGGGAGAGAGCCAAAAACATTCAGTACTTC. This codes for CASSSGGWERAKNIQYF. The chain couples TRBV7-9 to TRBJ2-4; TRBD2 agrees at 7 bases. The CDR3 extends over 17 amino acids. J gave up 0 bases and V 4 bases, and 9 bases lay outside the gene matches. Germline V gene sequence: CDR1 SEHNR, CDR2 FQNEAQ (reference sequence).

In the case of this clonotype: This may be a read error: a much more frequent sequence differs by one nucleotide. The CDR3 bases are TGTGCCTGGATCCCACGAAGGCTCACAGATACGCAGTATTTT. Encoded protein: CAWIPRRLTDTQYF. This chain joins TRBV30 and TRBJ2-3, with D uncertain. CDR3 length: 14 residues. CDR1 is GTSNPN, CDR2 SVGIG, per germline (reference sequence). V lost 4 bases to trimming and J lost 2 bases, with 13 bases between them. The whole variable domain, filled in from reference TRBV30 and TRBJ2-3, reads SQTIHQWPATLVQPVGSPLSLECTVEGTSNPNLYWYRQAAGRGLQLLFYSVGIGQISSEVPQNLSASRPQDRQFILSSKKLLLSDSGFYLCAWIPRRLTDTQYFGPGTRLTVL.

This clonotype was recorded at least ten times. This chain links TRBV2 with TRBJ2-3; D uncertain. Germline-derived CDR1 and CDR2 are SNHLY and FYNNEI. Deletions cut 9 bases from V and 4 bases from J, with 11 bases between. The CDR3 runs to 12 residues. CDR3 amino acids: CASCRNPDTQYF. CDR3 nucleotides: TGTGCCAGTTGTCGGAATCCAGATACGCAGTATTTT.

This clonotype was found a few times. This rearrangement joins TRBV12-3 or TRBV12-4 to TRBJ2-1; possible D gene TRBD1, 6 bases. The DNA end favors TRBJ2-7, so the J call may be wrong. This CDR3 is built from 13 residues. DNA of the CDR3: TGTGCCAGCAGTAGGGGCAGGGGTCACGAGCAGTACTTC. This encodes CASSRGRGHEQYF.

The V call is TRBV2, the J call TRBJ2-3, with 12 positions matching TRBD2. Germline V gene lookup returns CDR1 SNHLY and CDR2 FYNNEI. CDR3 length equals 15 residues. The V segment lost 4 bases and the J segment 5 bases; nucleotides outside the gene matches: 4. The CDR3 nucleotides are TGTGCCAGCAGTGGGACTAGCGGGGATAGAGATACGCAGTATTTT. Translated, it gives CASSGTSGDRDTQYF.

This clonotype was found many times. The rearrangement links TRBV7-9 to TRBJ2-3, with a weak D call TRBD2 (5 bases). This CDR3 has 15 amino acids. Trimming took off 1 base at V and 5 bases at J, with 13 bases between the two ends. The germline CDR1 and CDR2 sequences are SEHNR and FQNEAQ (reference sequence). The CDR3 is CASSLGAGGLDTQYF. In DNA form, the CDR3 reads TGTGCCAGCAGCTTAGGGGCAGGAGGACTAGATACGCAGTATTTT.

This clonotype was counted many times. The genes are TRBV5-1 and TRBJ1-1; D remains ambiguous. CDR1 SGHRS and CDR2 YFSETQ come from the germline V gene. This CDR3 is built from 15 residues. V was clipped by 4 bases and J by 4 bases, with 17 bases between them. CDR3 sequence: CASSVVTGVATEAFF. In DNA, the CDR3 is TGCGCCAGCAGCGTAGTAACCGGCGTTGCCACTGAAGCTTTCTTT.

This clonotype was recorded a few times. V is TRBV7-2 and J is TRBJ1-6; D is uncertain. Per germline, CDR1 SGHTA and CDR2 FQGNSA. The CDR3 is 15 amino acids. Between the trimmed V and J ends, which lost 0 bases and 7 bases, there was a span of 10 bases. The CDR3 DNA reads TGTGCCAGCAGCTTAGCAAGGGCCCCAAATTCACCCCTCCACTTT. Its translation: CASSLARAPNSPLHF. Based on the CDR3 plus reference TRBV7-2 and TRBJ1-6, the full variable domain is GAGVSQSPSNKVTEKGKDVELRCDPISGHTALYWYRQSLGQGLEFLIYFQGNSAPDKSGLPSDRFSAERTGGSVSTLTIQRTQQEDSAVYLCASSLARAPNSPLHFGNGTRLTVT.

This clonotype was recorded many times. CDR3 amino acids: CASRPGTGEGNQPQHF. The CDR3 coding sequence is TGTGCCAGCAGGCCGGGGACAGGGGAAGGCAATCAGCCCCAGCATTTT. The rearrangement uses TRBV12-3 or TRBV12-4 and TRBJ1-5; TRBD1 matches 10 bases. The CDR3 is 16 residues long. J lost 2 bases, V lost 6 bases, and 7 bases had no gene match.

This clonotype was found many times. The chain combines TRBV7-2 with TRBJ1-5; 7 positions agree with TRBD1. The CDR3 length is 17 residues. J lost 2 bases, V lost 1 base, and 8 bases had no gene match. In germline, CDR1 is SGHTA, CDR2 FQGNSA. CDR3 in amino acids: CASSLGWGRGRNQPQHF. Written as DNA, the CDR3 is TGTGCCAGCAGCTTAGGTTGGGGGAGGGGGCGCAATCAGCCCCAGCATTTT.

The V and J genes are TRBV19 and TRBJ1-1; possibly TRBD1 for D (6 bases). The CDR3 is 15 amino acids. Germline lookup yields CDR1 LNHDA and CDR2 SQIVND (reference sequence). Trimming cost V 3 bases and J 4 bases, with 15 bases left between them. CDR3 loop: CASSIGYREITEAFF. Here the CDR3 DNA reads TGTGCCAGTAGTATTGGTTACAGGGAGATCACTGAAGCTTTCTTT. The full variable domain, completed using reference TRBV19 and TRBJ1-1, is DGGITQSPKYLFRKEGQNVTLSCEQNLNHDAMYWYRQDPGQGLRLIYYSQIVNDFQKGDIAEGYSVSREKKESFPLTVTSAQKNPTAFYLCASSIGYREITEAFFGQGTRLTVV.

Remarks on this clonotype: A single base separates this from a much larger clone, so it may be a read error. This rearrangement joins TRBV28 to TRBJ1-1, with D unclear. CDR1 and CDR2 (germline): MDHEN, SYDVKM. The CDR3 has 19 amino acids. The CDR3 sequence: CASSLTVWGSLSSNTEASF. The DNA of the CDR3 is TGTGCCAGCAGTTTAACGGTCTGGGGATCCCTTTCTTCGAACACTGAAGCTTCCTTT.

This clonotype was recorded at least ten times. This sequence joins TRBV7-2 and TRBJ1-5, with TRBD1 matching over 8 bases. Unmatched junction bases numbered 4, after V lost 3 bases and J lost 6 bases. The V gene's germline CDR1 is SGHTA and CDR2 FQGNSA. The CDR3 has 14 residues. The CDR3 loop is CASSFNRGGQPQHF. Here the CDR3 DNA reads TGTGCCAGCAGCTTCAACAGGGGGGGTCAGCCCCAGCATTTT.

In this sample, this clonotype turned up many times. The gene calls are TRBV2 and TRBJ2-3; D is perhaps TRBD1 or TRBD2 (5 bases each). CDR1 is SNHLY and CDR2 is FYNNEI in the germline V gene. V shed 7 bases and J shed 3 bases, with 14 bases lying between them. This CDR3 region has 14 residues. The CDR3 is CASNGGVRTDTQYF. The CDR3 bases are TGTGCCAGCAATGGGGGAGTGAGAACAGATACGCAGTATTTT.

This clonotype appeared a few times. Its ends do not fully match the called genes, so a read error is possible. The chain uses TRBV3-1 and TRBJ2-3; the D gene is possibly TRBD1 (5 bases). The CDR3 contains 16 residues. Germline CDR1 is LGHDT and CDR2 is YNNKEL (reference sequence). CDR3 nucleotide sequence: TGTGCCAGCAGCCAAAAATGGGCTGACAGCACGGATACGCAGTATTTT. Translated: CASSQKWADSTDTQYF.

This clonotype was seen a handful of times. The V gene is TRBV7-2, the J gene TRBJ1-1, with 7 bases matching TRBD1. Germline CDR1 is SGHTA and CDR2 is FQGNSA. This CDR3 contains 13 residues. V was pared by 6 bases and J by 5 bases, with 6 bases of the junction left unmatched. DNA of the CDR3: TGTGCCAGCAGACCCGGGGGACAGACTGAAGCTTTCTTT. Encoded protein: CASRPGGQTEAFF.

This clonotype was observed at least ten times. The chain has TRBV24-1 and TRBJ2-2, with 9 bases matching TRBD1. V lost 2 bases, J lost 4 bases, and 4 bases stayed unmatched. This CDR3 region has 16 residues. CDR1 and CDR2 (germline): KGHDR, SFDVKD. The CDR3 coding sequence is TGTGCCACCAGTGATTCCGGGACAGGGATCACCGGGGAGCTGTTTTTT. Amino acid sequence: CATSDSGTGITGELFF.

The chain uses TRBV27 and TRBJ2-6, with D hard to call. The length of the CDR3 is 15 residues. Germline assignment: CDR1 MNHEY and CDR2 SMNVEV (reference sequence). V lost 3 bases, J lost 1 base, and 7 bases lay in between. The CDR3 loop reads CASSFASSGANVLTF. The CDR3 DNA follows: TGTGCCAGCAGTTTTGCTTCGTCTGGGGCCAACGTCCTGACTTTC. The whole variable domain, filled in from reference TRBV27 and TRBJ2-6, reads EAQVTQNPRYLITVTGKKLTVTCSQNMNHEYMSWYRQDPGLGLRQIYYSMNVEVTDKGDVPEGYKVSRKEKRNFPLILESPSPNQTSLYFCASSFASSGANVLTFGAGSRLTVL.

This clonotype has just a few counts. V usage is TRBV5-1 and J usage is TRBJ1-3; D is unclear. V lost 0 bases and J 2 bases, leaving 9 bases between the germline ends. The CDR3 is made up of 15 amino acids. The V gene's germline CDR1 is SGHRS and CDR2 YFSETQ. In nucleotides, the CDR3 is TGCGCCAGCAGCTTGGAGGGCCGCGCTGGAAACACCATATATTTT. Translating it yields CASSLEGRAGNTIYF.

Here the CDR3 DNA reads TGCAGTGCTCGCTCTCCGGGTAGCGAAAAACTGTTTTTT. Translated: CSARSPGSEKLFF. The chain has TRBV20-1 and TRBJ1-4; D is undetermined. This CDR3 has 13 amino acids. Germline CDR1 is DFQATT and CDR2 is SNEGSKA (reference sequence). V was clipped by 5 bases and J by 8 bases, with 15 bases between them.

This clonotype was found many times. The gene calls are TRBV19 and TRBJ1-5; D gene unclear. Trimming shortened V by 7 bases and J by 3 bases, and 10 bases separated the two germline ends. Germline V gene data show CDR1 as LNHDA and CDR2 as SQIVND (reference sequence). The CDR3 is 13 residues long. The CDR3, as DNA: TGTGCCAGTACGGACGGAAACAATCAGCCCCAGCATTTT. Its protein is CASTDGNNQPQHF.